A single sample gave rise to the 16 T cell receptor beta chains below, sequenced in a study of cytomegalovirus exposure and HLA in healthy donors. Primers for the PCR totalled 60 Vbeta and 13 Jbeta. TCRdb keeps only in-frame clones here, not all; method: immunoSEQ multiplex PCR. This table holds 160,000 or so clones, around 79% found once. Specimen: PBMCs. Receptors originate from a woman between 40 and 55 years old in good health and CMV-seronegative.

The CDR3 DNA reads TGCGCCAGCAGTGCGACATACCAAGAGACCCAGTACTTC. Protein: CASSATYQETQYF. The rearrangement uses TRBV10-2 and TRBJ2-5, with D hard to call. The CDR3 contains 13 residues. Germline CDR1 is WSHSY and CDR2 is SAAADI. Trimming removed 4 bases from V and 0 bases from J, with 6 bases in between.

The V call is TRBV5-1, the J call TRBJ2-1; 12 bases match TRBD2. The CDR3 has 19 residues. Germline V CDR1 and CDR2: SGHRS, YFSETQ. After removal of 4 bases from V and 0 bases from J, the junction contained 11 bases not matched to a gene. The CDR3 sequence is CASSPTGLAGLGSYNEQFF. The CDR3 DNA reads TGCGCCAGCAGCCCAACAGGACTAGCGGGGCTAGGCTCCTACAATGAGCAGTTCTTC.

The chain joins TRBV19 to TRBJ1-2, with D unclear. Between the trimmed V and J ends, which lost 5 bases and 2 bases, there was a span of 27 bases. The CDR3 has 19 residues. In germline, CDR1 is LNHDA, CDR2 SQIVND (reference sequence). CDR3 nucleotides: TGTGCCAGTAGTTTTCCCCAAAGACAACCTTTATTCTCGAACTATGGCTACACCTTC. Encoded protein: CASSFPQRQPLFSNYGYTF.

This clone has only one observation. The CDR3 coding sequence is TGTGCCCGACCCCCGGGACTGGCCTTCGGCGAGCAGTACTTC. Translating gives CARPPGLAFGEQYF. The chain couples TRBV5-7 to TRBJ2-5, with a weak D call TRBD2 (6 bases). The DNA matches TRBJ2-7 better at its end, which makes the J call doubtful. TRBV5-7 qualifies as an ORF whose function is uncertain. The CDR3 is 14 amino acids.

CDR3 DNA: TGCGCCAGCGCCGCCCGCCCCCGACAGGGTTCGGGGGAGCTGTTTTTT. Its translation: CASAARPRQGSGELFF. The chain combines TRBV5-1 with TRBJ2-2, with TRBD1 matching over 7 bases. From germline, CDR1 is SGHRS and CDR2 YFSETQ. The CDR3 has 16 residues. J lost 8 bases, V lost 7 bases, and 17 bases had no gene match. Combining the CDR3 with reference TRBV5-1 and TRBJ2-2 gives the whole variable domain KAGVTQTPRYLIKTRGQQVTLSCSPISGHRSVSWYQQTPGQGLQFLFEYFSETQRNKGNFPGRFSGRQFSNSRSEMNVSTLELGDSALYLCASAARPRQGSGELFFGEGSRLTVL.

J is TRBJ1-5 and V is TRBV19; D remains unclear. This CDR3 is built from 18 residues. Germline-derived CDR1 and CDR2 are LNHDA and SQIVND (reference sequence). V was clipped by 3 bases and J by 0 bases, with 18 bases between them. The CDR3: CASSMMGSGFASNQPQHF. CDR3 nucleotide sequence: TGTGCCAGTAGTATGATGGGTTCGGGTTTTGCTAGCAATCAGCCCCAGCATTTT.

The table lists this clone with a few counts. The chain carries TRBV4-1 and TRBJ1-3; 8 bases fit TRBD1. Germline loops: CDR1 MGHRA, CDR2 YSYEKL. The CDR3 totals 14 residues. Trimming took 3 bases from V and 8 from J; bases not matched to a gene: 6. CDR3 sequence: CASSQPGGKDTIYF. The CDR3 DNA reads TGCGCCAGCAGCCAGCCAGGGGGCAAGGACACCATATATTTT.

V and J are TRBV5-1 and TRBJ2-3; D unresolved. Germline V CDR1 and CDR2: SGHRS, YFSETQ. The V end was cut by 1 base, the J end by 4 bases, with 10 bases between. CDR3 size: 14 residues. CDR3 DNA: TGCGCCAGCAGCTTGAAGAGGCCGGCAGATACGCAGTATTTT. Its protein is CASSLKRPADTQYF.

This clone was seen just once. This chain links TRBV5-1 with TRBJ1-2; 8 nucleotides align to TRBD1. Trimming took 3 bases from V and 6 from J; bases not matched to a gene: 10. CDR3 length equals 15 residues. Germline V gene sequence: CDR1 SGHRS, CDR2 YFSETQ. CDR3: CASSSGTGILNGYTF. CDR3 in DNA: TGCGCCAGCAGCTCCGGGACAGGTATATTAAATGGCTACACCTTC.

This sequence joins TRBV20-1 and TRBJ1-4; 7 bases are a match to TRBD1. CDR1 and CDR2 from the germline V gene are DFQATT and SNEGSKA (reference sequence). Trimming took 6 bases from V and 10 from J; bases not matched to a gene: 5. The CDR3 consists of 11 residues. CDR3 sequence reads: CSATEGAKLFF. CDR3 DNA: TGCAGTGCCACGGAGGGGGCAAAACTGTTTTTT.

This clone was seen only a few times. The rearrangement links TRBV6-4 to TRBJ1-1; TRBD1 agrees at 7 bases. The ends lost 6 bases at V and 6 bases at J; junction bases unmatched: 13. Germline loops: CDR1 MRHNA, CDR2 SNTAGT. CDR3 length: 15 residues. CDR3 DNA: TGTGCCAGCAGGGAGTTAAAGGGGGCAGTTCCTGAAGCTTTCTTT. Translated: CASRELKGAVPEAFF.

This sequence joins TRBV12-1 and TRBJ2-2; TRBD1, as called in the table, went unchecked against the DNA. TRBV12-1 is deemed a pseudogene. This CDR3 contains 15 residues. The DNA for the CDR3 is TGTGCCAGCAGTTGGACAGGGGACGGCACCGGGGAGCTGTTTTTT. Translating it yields CASSWTGDGTGELFF.

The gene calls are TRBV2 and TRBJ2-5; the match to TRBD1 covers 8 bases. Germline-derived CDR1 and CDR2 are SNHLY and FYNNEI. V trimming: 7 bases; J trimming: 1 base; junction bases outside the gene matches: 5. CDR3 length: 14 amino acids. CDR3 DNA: TGTGCCAGCATCTTAACAGGGGGCCAAGAGACCCAGTACTTC. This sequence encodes CASILTGGQETQYF.

The CDR3 region is CASSPPDRPNIQYF. The CDR3 bases are TGTGCCAGCAGCCCACCGGACAGGCCAAACATTCAGTACTTC. The chain uses TRBV7-2 and TRBJ2-4; 7 positions match TRBD1. J gave up 6 bases and V 5 bases, and 7 bases lay outside the gene matches. There are 14 residues in the CDR3. Germline CDR1 and CDR2: SGHTA and FQGNSA.

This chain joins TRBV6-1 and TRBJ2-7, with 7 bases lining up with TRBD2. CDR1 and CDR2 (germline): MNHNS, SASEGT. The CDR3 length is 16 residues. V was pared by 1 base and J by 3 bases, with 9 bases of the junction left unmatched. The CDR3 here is CASSEEVSGEGYEQYF. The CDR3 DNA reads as TGTGCCAGCAGTGAAGAAGTGAGCGGGGAGGGCTACGAGCAGTACTTC.

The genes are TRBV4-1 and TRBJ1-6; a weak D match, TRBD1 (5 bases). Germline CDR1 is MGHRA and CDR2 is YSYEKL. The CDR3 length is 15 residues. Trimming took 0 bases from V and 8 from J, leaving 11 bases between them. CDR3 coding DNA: TGCGCCAGCAGCCAAGACGTTGTGACAGATTCACCCCTCCACTTT. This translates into CASSQDVVTDSPLHF.